The 31 T cell receptor beta chains below all came from one sample that was sequenced in a study of T cell changes during pregnancy in multiple sclerosis. The repertoire was sequenced with immunoSEQ multiplex PCR; TCRdb's copy has only in-frame clones and lacks some. This sample has over 45,000 clones; approximately 90% occur once, and the top ten carry 0.38%. Source: CD4+ T cells from peripheral blood mononuclear cells, taken in the third trimester of pregnancy. The receptor set was obtained from a female donor with multiple sclerosis, enrolled in a pregnancy study.

The chain recombines TRBV19 with TRBJ1-5; the D gene is possibly TRBD1 (6 bases). V was pared by 6 bases and J by 3 bases, with 12 bases between. CDR3 length: 14 residues. Germline assignment: CDR1 LNHDA and CDR2 SQIVND (reference sequence). CDR3 residues: CASSPTGYNQPQHF. The CDR3 coding sequence is TGTGCCAGTAGCCCCACAGGGTACAATCAGCCCCAGCATTTT.

The J gene is TRBJ2-7, the V gene TRBV5-4; a weak D match, TRBD2 (5 bases). This CDR3 has 16 amino acids. Germline assignment: CDR1 SGHNT and CDR2 YYREEE (reference sequence). V shed 2 bases and J shed 0 bases, with 15 bases lying between them. The chain's CDR3 is CASSLPGAGSSYEQYF. DNA for the CDR3: TGTGCCAGCAGCTTACCCGGCGCTGGGAGCTCCTACGAGCAGTACTTC.

V usage is TRBV5-8 and J usage is TRBJ2-1; D uncertain. This CDR3 comprises 15 residues. Germline loops: CDR1 SGHTS, CDR2 YDEGEE. Trimming took off 0 bases at V and 3 bases at J, with 10 bases between the two ends. The CDR3 spells CASSLEANYYNEQFF. CDR3 in DNA: TGTGCCAGCAGCTTGGAAGCGAATTACTACAATGAGCAGTTCTTC.

The chain uses TRBV5-1 and TRBJ2-7; 14 bases are shared with TRBD2. The ends lost 4 bases at V and 7 bases at J; junction bases unmatched: 10. CDR1 and CDR2 (germline): SGHRS, YFSETQ. The CDR3 sequence is 16 residues long. In nucleotides, the CDR3 is TGCGCCAGCAGCGCCCCGGGACTAGCGGGAGTGGGGGAGCAGTACTTC. As protein: CASSAPGLAGVGEQYF.

The V gene is TRBV6-1, the J gene TRBJ2-7; D unclear. Germline V CDR1 and CDR2: MNHNS, SASEGT. The length of the CDR3 is 14 residues. Trimming stripped 2 bases from V and 1 base from J, with 9 bases between. The CDR3 region has the DNA TGTGCCAGCAGTGAAATGGGCCAGTCCTACGAGCAGTACTTC. Translating gives CASSEMGQSYEQYF.

This clone turned up a few times. The chain employs TRBV5-1 and TRBJ1-1, with D unresolved. V shed 4 bases and J shed 6 bases, with 16 bases lying between them. Germline V gene lookup returns CDR1 SGHRS and CDR2 YFSETQ. CDR3 length equals 14 residues. This CDR3 is CASSLRGVVAEAFF. The DNA of the CDR3 is TGCGCCAGCAGCCTACGCGGGGTGGTAGCTGAAGCTTTCTTT. The variable domain in full, with the rest retrieved from reference TRBV5-1 and TRBJ1-1, is KAGVTQTPRYLIKTRGQQVTLSCSPISGHRSVSWYQQTPGQGLQFLFEYFSETQRNKGNFPGRFSGRQFSNSRSEMNVSTLELGDSALYLCASSLRGVVAEAFFGQGTRLTVV.

The V and J genes are TRBV6-1 and TRBJ1-1; TRBD1 is a possible D gene (6 bases). The CDR3 has 13 residues. CDR1 is MNHNS and CDR2 is SASEGT in the germline V gene. Trimming pared 6 bases from V and 1 base from J, leaving 9 bases between. CDR3 in amino acids: CASRMTGNTEAFF. The CDR3 DNA reads as TGTGCCAGCAGGATGACAGGGAACACTGAAGCTTTCTTT.

This clone appeared a single time. The CDR3 DNA is TGCGCCAGCAGCCAAGCTGGGGACAGCTATAATTCACCCCTCCACTTT. Translated: CASSQAGDSYNSPLHF. The chain couples TRBV4-3 to TRBJ1-6; the match to TRBD1 covers 7 bases. Germline-derived CDR1 and CDR2 are LGHNA and YSLEER. This CDR3 has 16 amino acids. The V and J ends lost 1 base and 3 bases, in that order; junction bases with no gene match: 3.

In this sample, this clone turned up once. This chain joins TRBV7-2 and TRBJ2-2, with no clear D. This CDR3 has 14 amino acids. Germline V gives CDR1 SGHTA, CDR2 FQGNSA. V lost 2 bases and J lost 2, with 6 bases in between. CDR3 in amino acids: CASSLQVNTGELFF. The CDR3 DNA reads as TGTGCCAGCAGCTTACAGGTCAACACCGGGGAGCTGTTTTTT.

The chain employs TRBV7-2 and TRBJ2-5, with a weak D call TRBD1 (5 bases). The V gene's germline CDR1 is SGHTA and CDR2 FQGNSA. The CDR3 has 13 residues. V was clipped by 4 bases and J by 6 bases, with 12 bases between them. The CDR3 DNA is TGTGCCAGCAGCTCTCTAGGACAAAAGACCCAGTACTTC. This sequence encodes CASSSLGQKTQYF.

This sequence joins TRBV11-3 and TRBJ2-1; 10 bases line up with TRBD2. The ends lost 0 bases at V and 5 bases at J; junction bases unmatched: 10. Looked up from germline, CDR1 is SGHNT and CDR2 is YENEEA. The CDR3 runs to 18 residues. CDR3 sequence reads: CASSLEQGGTSVNNEQFF. In DNA form, the CDR3 reads TGTGCCAGCAGCTTAGAGCAGGGGGGGACTAGCGTTAACAATGAGCAGTTCTTC.

The CDR3 protein is CASSAQGGDTEAFF. The CDR3 DNA sequence: TGTGCCAGCAGTGCACAGGGTGGGGACACTGAAGCTTTCTTT. This chain links TRBV2 with TRBJ1-1; D might be TRBD1 (6 bases). The V end lost 4 bases, the J end lost 3 bases, and 12 bases lay between the germline ends. The CDR3 consists of 14 residues. CDR1 and CDR2 from the germline V gene are SNHLY and FYNNEI. Variable domain in full (rest from reference TRBV2 and TRBJ1-1): EPEVTQTPSHQVTQMGQEVILRCVPISNHLYFYWYRQILGQKVEFLVSFYNNEISEKSEIFDDQFSVERPDGSNFTLKIRSTKLEDSAMYFCASSAQGGDTEAFFGQGTRLTVV.

The J gene is TRBJ2-3, the V gene TRBV7-2; 8 bases line up with TRBD2. With V trimmed by 6 bases and J by 2 bases, 10 bases remained unmatched. Germline loops: CDR1 SGHTA, CDR2 FQGNSA. The CDR3 covers 16 residues. The CDR3: CASRGPGLGFTDTQYF. For the CDR3, the DNA is TGTGCCAGCAGGGGACCGGGACTAGGATTCACAGATACGCAGTATTTT.

The chain carries TRBV21-1 and TRBJ2-3; no check of the table's D call, TRBD2, against the DNA was made. TRBV21-1 is deemed a pseudogene. The CDR3 consists of 18 residues. CDR3 residues: CASSKVGLAGGLRDTQYF. In DNA, the CDR3 is TGTGCCAGCAGCAAAGTTGGACTAGCGGGGGGGCTTCGAGATACGCAGTATTTT.

The rearrangement links TRBV23-1 to TRBJ2-3, with 9 bases lining up with TRBD1. TRBV23-1 is an open reading frame, and its role is uncertain. V lost 5 bases, J lost 2 bases, and 5 bases stayed unmatched. The CDR3 extends over 15 amino acids. CDR3 nucleotide sequence: TGCGCCAGCAGTAACCGGGACAGGGACACAGATACGCAGTATTTT. Its translation: CASSNRDRDTDTQYF.

The table lists this clone with a count of one. The V gene is TRBV18, the J gene TRBJ1-5; 8 bases match TRBD1. Germline assignment: CDR1 KGHSH and CDR2 LQKENI. The CDR3 runs to 14 residues. J lost 4 bases, V lost 3 bases, and 2 bases had no gene match. The CDR3 reads CASSPDRGNQPQHF. DNA of the CDR3: TGTGCCAGCTCACCCGACAGGGGAAATCAGCCCCAGCATTTT.

The gene calls are TRBV18 and TRBJ2-1; 7 nucleotides align to TRBD2. CDR3 length: 14 amino acids. Germline V gene lookup returns CDR1 KGHSH and CDR2 LQKENI. With 3 bases clipped from V and 10 bases from J, the junction kept 9 bases outside the gene matches. The CDR3 nucleotides are TGTGCCAGCTCACCGAACCCGCGGGGGACGGAGCAGTTCTTC. It is translated as CASSPNPRGTEQFF.

The rearrangement joins TRBV4-3 to TRBJ2-1; weak D call: TRBD1 (6 bases). This CDR3 is built from 13 residues. V lost 5 bases to trimming and J lost 6 bases, with 11 bases between them. Per germline, CDR1 LGHNA and CDR2 YSLEER. CDR3 in DNA: TGCGCCAGCAGCGGGGAAGGGGGCAATGAGCAGTTCTTC. Amino acid sequence: CASSGEGGNEQFF.

The table lists this clone with a count of one. The chain has TRBV7-2 and TRBJ2-3; 12 positions agree with TRBD2. Germline CDR1 SGHTA, CDR2 FQGNSA. The CDR3 consists of 16 residues. Losses at the gene ends were 1 base for V and 8 bases for J; bases not matched to a gene: 7. The CDR3 DNA sequence: TGTGCCAGCAGCTTAGAATCTAGCGGGGGGGTGGGTACGCAGTATTTT. Translated: CASSLESSGGVGTQYF.

V usage is TRBV7-7 and J usage is TRBJ2-3; D perhaps matches TRBD2 (7 bases). Germline V gives CDR1 SSHAT, CDR2 FNYEAQ (reference sequence). The V and J ends lost 5 bases and 2 bases respectively, with 14 bases between them. The CDR3 has 15 residues. CDR3 region: CASSQGTTTTDTQYF. DNA for the CDR3: TGTGCCAGCAGCCAGGGGACTACGACCACAGATACGCAGTATTTT. Variable domain in full (rest from reference TRBV7-7 and TRBJ2-3): GAGVSQSPRYKVTKRGQDVTLRCDPISSHATLYWYQQALGQGPEFLTYFNYEAQPDKSGLPSDRFSAERPEGSISTLTIQRTEQRDSAMYRCASSQGTTTTDTQYFGPGTRLTVL.

The chain couples TRBV2 to TRBJ2-2; 10 nucleotides align to TRBD2. Germline V gene sequence: CDR1 SNHLY, CDR2 FYNNEI. The ends lost 6 bases at V and 3 bases at J; junction bases unmatched: 10. The CDR3 contains 17 residues. CDR3 loop: CASRDLLAGVDTGELFF. DNA of the CDR3: TGTGCCAGCAGGGACCTCCTAGCGGGAGTGGACACCGGGGAGCTGTTTTTT.

This clone was seen once. The chain carries TRBV7-2 and TRBJ1-2, with a weak D call TRBD1 (5 bases). CDR1 is SGHTA and CDR2 is FQGNSA in the germline V gene. This CDR3 region has 14 residues. Trimming removed 2 bases at V and 6 bases at J, with 13 bases between. The CDR3 bases are TGTGCCAGCAGCTTATACCAGGGAAGGAATGGCTACACCTTC. Translation: CASSLYQGRNGYTF.

This clone has only one observation. The chain recombines TRBV19 with TRBJ2-6; maybe TRBD1 (6 bases). This CDR3 comprises 15 residues. Trimming shortened V by 8 bases and J by 1 base, and 12 bases separated the two germline ends. Germline V gene data show CDR1 as LNHDA and CDR2 as SQIVND (reference sequence). The CDR3 spells CASSNTGSGANVLTF. The CDR3 nucleotides are TGTGCCAGTTCGAACACAGGGTCTGGGGCCAACGTCCTGACTTTC. Full variable domain (rest looked up from reference TRBV19 and TRBJ2-6): DGGITQSPKYLFRKEGQNVTLSCEQNLNHDAMYWYRQDPGQGLRLIYYSQIVNDFQKGDIAEGYSVSREKKESFPLTVTSAQKNPTAFYLCASSNTGSGANVLTFGAGSRLTVL.

The J gene is TRBJ2-2, the V gene TRBV5-5, with D maybe TRBD2 (5 bases). The V end was cut by 2 bases, the J end by 0 bases, with 23 bases between. Germline V CDR1 and CDR2: SGHKS, YYEKEE (reference sequence). This CDR3 contains 20 residues. In nucleotides, the CDR3 is TGTGCCAGCAGCTTCAGGCAGCAACAGACGGGAAGAGCGAACACCGGGGAGCTGTTTTTT. Amino acids: CASSFRQQQTGRANTGELFF. The full variable domain, with the rest looked up from reference TRBV5-5 and TRBJ2-2, is DAGVTQSPTHLIKTRGQQVTLRCSPISGHKSVSWYQQVLGQGPQFIFQYYEKEERGRGNFPDRFSARQFPNYSSELNVNALLLGDSALYLCASSFRQQQTGRANTGELFFGEGSRLTVL.

The chain carries TRBV6-5 and TRBJ2-7; the match to TRBD1 covers 11 bases. The CDR3 has 15 amino acids. Germline V lookup: CDR1 MNHEY, CDR2 SVGAGI. The junction had 5 bases not matched to a gene; V was cut back by 2 bases and J by 5 bases. CDR3 nucleotide sequence: TGTGCCAGCAGTTACCGGGACAGGGGGACCGACGAGCAGTACTTC. As protein: CASSYRDRGTDEQYF.

This chain connects TRBV30 to TRBJ1-4, with TRBD1 identical over 9 bases. Trimming at V came to 4 bases and at J to 5 bases, leaving 5 bases not matched to a gene. The CDR3 extends over 14 amino acids. Per germline, CDR1 GTSNPN and CDR2 SVGIG (reference sequence). The CDR3 sequence: CAWTGTGLNEKLFF. The CDR3 nucleotides read TGTGCCTGGACCGGGACAGGGCTAAATGAAAAACTGTTTTTT.

The rearrangement links TRBV4-3 to TRBJ2-3, with 8 bases identical to TRBD1. Germline CDR1 reads LGHNA; CDR2 reads YSLEER. Unmatched junction bases numbered 11, after V lost 5 bases and J lost 7 bases. This CDR3 spans 15 amino acids. CDR3: CASSSKPGGENTQYF. CDR3 nucleotides: TGCGCCAGCAGCTCAAAACCAGGGGGCGAGAATACGCAGTATTTT.

The rearrangement links TRBV7-9 to TRBJ1-2; TRBD1 aligns across 9 bases. The CDR3 is 14 amino acids. Germline V CDR1 and CDR2: SEHNR, FQNEAQ (reference sequence). Trimming took 1 base from V and 6 from J; bases not matched to a gene: 3. The CDR3 DNA sequence: TGTGCCAGCAGCTTAGGAACAGGGGGCCATGGCTACACCTTC. This gives the protein CASSLGTGGHGYTF.

This chain uses TRBV20-1 with TRBJ2-7; a weak D match, TRBD2 (6 bases). The CDR3 has 10 amino acids. Trimming left V 5 bases short and J 7 bases short, with 9 bases between. Germline values: CDR1 DFQATT, CDR2 SNEGSKA (reference sequence). The CDR3 here is CSAGGWEQYF. The CDR3, as DNA: TGCAGTGCTGGGGGGTGGGAGCAGTACTTC.

This clone turned up a few times. The chain combines TRBV5-1 with TRBJ2-7; tentatively, D is TRBD1 (6 bases). Germline lookup yields CDR1 SGHRS and CDR2 YFSETQ. The CDR3 totals 16 residues. Between the trimmed V and J ends, which lost 3 bases and 3 bases, there was a span of 19 bases. The CDR3 nucleotides are TGCGCCAGCAGCTGGAGCCGGGACACTAGAAACTACGAGCAGTACTTC. It translates to CASSWSRDTRNYEQYF. The full variable domain, completed using reference TRBV5-1 and TRBJ2-7, is KAGVTQTPRYLIKTRGQQVTLSCSPISGHRSVSWYQQTPGQGLQFLFEYFSETQRNKGNFPGRFSGRQFSNSRSEMNVSTLELGDSALYLCASSWSRDTRNYEQYFGPGTRLTVT.

The chain recombines TRBV18 with TRBJ2-3, with 10 bases identical to TRBD1. CDR1 and CDR2 (germline): KGHSH, LQKENI. The CDR3 covers 15 residues. After removal of 3 bases from V and 4 bases from J, the junction contained 4 bases not matched to a gene. The CDR3 sequence: CASSPGQGIPDTQYF. DNA of the CDR3: TGTGCCAGCTCACCGGGACAGGGGATCCCAGATACGCAGTATTTT.